The sequence of this TCR beta chain was determined in a study of PD-L1 blockade in urothelial cancer. Overall study context: At some point between 2013 and 2014, patients got going on atezolizumab, taking 1,200 mg intravenously every 3 weeks.

The length of the CDR3 is 13 residues. Germline loops: CDR1 SNHLY, CDR2 FYNNEI. Unmatched junction bases numbered 3, after V lost 5 bases and J lost 3 bases. Stated time point: peripheral blood 6 weeks after treatment start. Here immunoSEQ multiplex PCR was the method, and the copy in TCRdb shows in-frame clones only, minus some. The top ten clones hold roughly 15% of a sample with about 43,000 clones, about 80% of them seen once. The chain links TRBV2 to TRBJ2-7, with 8 nucleotides matching TRBD1. This specimen consisted of PBMCs, obtained around atezolizumab (anti-PD-L1) treatment. The source is a man aged 55 to 70 with urothelial cancer. This CDR3 reads CASSPTGGYEQYF. CDR3 DNA sequence: TGTGCCAGCAGTCCTACAGGGGGCTACGAGCAGTACTTC.